These T cell receptor beta chains were read from a single sample in a study of blood T cell repertoires in COVID-19. Only in-frame clones appear in the TCRdb table, and some are missing; sequencing was by immunoSEQ multiplex PCR. Found here are some 250,000 clones, around 86% of them singletons; the top ten hold 1.9%. The sequenced sample was peripheral blood. The receptors were gathered from a man aged 25 to 40 who had recovered from COVID-19. Each CDR3 is given without its conserved first and last residue.

CDR3 protein: ASGGQNNQPQH
J gene: TRBJ1-5
V gene: TRBV19

CDR3 protein: ASSYLRGYEQY
J gene: TRBJ2-7
V gene: TRBV6-5

CDR3 protein: ASSSITGGEKLF
J gene: TRBJ1-4
V gene: TRBV13

CDR3 protein: ASSPGRAGETQY
J gene: TRBJ2-5
V gene: TRBV11-3

CDR3 protein: ASSHPGLIAGGHQRAKNIQY
J gene: TRBJ2-4
V gene: TRBV4-1

CDR3 protein: ASSFRDINGYT
J gene: TRBJ1-2
V gene: TRBV5-6

CDR3 protein: ASSVSGGLNQPQH
J gene: TRBJ1-5
V gene: TRBV9

CDR3 protein: ASSHPGGSEAF
J gene: TRBJ1-1
V gene: TRBV5-8

CDR3 protein: AISQDHSVGNTIY
J gene: TRBJ1-3
V gene: TRBV10-3

CDR3 protein: ASRTGKETQY
J gene: TRBJ2-5
V gene: TRBV3-1/TRBV3-2

CDR3 protein: ASSLSYRTYEQY
J gene: TRBJ2-7
V gene: TRBV5-5

CDR3 protein: ASSLEGQPYEIV
J gene: TRBJ2-7
V gene: TRBV5-4

CDR3 protein: ASSPDRGYGYT
J gene: TRBJ1-2
V gene: TRBV28

CDR3 protein: ASSFSSGVTQY
J gene: TRBJ2-3
V gene: TRBV13

CDR3 protein: ASSLLGRTTNEKLF
J gene: TRBJ1-4
V gene: TRBV5-1

CDR3 protein: ASSLHAGGQTYNEQF
J gene: TRBJ2-1
V gene: TRBV7-6

CDR3 protein: ASRDLAGGTNEQF
J gene: TRBJ2-1
V gene: TRBV2

CDR3 protein: ASRKEDRLDIQY
J gene: TRBJ2-4
V gene: TRBV2